This entry is about one T cell receptor (beta chain). The target antigen is unknown. Repertoires were generated with immunoSEQ multiplex PCR, while TCRdb's copy carries only in-frame clones and drops some. The sample records about 120,000 clones, around 87% being singletons. These data come from a study of cytomegalovirus exposure and HLA in healthy donors. As for the study in general: It was reported in a later analysis that the approximately 110 validation repertoires used the same platform as the 500 to 700 first-cohort repertoires.

Trimming stripped 7 bases from V and 0 bases from J, with 23 bases between. Germline lookup yields CDR1 SGHRS and CDR2 YFSETQ. The length of the CDR3 is 19 residues. General observations from the study: The majority of TCR sequences were rare, yet some public TCRs appeared in many donors. In a later analysis, first-cohort TCR clusters were found to tend to co-occur in the approximately 120 validation repertoires.

Source material: PBMCs. The chain uses TRBV5-1 and TRBJ1-6; no clear D. The TCR comes from a woman between 18 and 29 years old in good health and CMV-seropositive. The CDR3 sequence: CASSTSSEISGSYNSPLHF. The DNA of the CDR3 is TGCGCCAGCTCTACCTCATCAGAGATTTCAGGCTCCTATAATTCACCCCTCCACTTT.